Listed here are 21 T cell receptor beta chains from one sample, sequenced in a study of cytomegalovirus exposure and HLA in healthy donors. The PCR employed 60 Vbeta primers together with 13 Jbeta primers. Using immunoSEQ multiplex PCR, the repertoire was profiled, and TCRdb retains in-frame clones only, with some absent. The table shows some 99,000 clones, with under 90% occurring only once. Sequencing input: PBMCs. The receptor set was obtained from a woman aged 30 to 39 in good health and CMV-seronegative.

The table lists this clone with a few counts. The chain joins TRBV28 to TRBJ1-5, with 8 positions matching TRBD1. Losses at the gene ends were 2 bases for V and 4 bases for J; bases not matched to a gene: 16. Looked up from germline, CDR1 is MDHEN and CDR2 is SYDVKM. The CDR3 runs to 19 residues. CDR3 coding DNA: TGTGCCAGCAGTTTACCCCGGGACAGGACGGTCCCCCTAAATCAGCCCCAGCATTTT. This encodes CASSLPRDRTVPLNQPQHF. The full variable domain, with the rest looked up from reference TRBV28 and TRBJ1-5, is DVKVTQSSRYLVKRTGEKVFLECVQDMDHENMFWYRQDPGLGLRLIYFSYDVKMKEKGDIPEGYSVSREKKERFSLILESASTNQTSMYLCASSLPRDRTVPLNQPQHFGDGTRLSIL.

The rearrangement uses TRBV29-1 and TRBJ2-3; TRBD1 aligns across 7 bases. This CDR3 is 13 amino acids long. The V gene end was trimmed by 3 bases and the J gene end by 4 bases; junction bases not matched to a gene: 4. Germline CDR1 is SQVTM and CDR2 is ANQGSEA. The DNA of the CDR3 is TGCAGCGTTGACATGCAGGGGGCAGATACGCAGTATTTT. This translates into CSVDMQGADTQYF.

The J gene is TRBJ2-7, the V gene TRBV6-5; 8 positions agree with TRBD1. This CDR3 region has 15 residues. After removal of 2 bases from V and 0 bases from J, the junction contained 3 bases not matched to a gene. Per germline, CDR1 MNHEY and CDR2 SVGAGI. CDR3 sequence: CASSYRQGLSYEQYF. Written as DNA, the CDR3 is TGTGCCAGCAGTTACAGACAGGGGCTCTCCTACGAGCAGTACTTC.

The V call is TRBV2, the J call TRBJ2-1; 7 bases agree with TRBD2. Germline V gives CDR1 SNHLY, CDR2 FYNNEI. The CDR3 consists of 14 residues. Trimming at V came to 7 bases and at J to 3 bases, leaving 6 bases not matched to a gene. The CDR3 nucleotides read TGTGCCAGCAAGAAGCGGGATGTCTACAATGAGCAGTTCTTC. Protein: CASKKRDVYNEQFF.

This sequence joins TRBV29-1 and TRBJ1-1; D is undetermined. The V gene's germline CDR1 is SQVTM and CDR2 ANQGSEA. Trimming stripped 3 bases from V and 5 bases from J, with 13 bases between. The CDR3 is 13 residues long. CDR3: CSVDRTGETEAFF. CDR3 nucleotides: TGCAGCGTTGACCGGACCGGGGAGACTGAAGCTTTCTTT.

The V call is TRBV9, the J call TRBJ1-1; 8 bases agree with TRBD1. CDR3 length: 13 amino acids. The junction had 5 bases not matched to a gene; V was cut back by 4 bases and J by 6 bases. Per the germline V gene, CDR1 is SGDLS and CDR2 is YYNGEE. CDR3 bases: TGTGCCAGCAGCCCCAGGACAGGGTCTGAAGCTTTCTTT. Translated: CASSPRTGSEAFF.

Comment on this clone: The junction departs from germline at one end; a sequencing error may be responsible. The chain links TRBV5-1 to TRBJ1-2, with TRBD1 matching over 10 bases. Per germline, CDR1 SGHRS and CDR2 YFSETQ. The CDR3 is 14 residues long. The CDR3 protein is CASSQDGTGEFYAF. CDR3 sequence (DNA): TGCGCCAGCAGCCAAGACGGGACAGGGGAGTTTTACGCCTTC.

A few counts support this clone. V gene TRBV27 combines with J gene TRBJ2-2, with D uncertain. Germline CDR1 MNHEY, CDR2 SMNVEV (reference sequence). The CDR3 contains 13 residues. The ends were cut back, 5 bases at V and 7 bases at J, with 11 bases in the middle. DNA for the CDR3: TGTGCCAGCAGTGCGAATTCGGGCGGGGAGCTGTTTTTT. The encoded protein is CASSANSGGELFF.

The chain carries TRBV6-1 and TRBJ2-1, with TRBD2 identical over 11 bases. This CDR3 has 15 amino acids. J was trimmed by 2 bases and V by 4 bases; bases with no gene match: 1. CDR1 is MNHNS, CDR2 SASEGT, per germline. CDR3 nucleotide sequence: TGTGCCAGCAGTGGGGGACTAGCGGCCTACAATGAGCAGTTCTTC. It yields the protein CASSGGLAAYNEQFF.

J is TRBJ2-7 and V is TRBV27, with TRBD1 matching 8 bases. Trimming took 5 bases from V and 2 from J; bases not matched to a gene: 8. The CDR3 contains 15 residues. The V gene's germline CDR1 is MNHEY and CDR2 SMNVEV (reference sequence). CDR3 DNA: TGTGCCAGCAGTACCCTCGGGACAGGAGCCTACGAGCAGTACTTC. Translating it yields CASSTLGTGAYEQYF.

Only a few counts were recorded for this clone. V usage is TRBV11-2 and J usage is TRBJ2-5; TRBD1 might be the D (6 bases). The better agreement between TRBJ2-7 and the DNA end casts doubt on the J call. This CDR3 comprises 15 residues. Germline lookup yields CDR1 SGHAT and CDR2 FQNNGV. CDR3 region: CASSPGTGFVSEQYF. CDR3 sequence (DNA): TGTGCCAGCAGCCCAGGAACAGGGTTCGTCTCCGAGCAGTACTTC.

The CDR3 DNA is TGTGCCATCAGCAAAGACAGGCTCGACGAGCAGTACTTC. Translated: CAISKDRLDEQYF. J is TRBJ2-7 and V is TRBV10-3; TRBD1 might be the D (6 bases). The CDR3 contains 13 residues. Germline loops: CDR1 ENHRY, CDR2 SYGVKD. Trimming pared 6 bases from V and 5 bases from J, leaving 14 bases between.

This chain's CDR3 is CASSQGASGASYEQYF. The CDR3 DNA sequence: TGTGCCAGCAGCCAAGGGGCTAGCGGGGCCTCCTACGAGCAGTACTTC. The V gene is TRBV4-2, the J gene TRBJ2-7; 9 bases agree with TRBD2. Germline values: CDR1 LGHNA, CDR2 YNFKEQ. There are 16 residues in the CDR3. Trimming cost V 1 base and J 0 bases; bases outside gene matches: 4.

CDR3 residues: CASSPTGGHQPQHF. The DNA for the CDR3 is TGTGCCAGCTCACCAACCGGAGGCCATCAGCCCCAGCATTTT. The chain employs TRBV18 and TRBJ1-5; D remains ambiguous. The CDR3 loop spans 14 amino acids. Trimming left V 2 bases short and J 5 bases short, with 10 bases between. Looked up from germline, CDR1 is KGHSH and CDR2 is LQKENI.

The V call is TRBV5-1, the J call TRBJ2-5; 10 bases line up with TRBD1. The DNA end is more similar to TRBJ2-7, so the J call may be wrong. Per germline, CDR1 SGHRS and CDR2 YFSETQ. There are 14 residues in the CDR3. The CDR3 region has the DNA TGCGCCAGCAGCCTGACAGGGGGCGGGTACGAGCAGTACTTC. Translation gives CASSLTGGGYEQYF.

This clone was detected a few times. CDR3 in DNA: TGTGCCAGCAGTCTCTTTGCGGGGGGAATAACTAATGAAAAACTGTTTTTT. Residues: CASSLFAGGITNEKLFF. V gene TRBV7-9 combines with J gene TRBJ1-4; D is possibly TRBD1 (5 bases). CDR3 size: 17 residues. Trimming shortened V by 6 bases and J by 1 base, and 18 bases separated the two germline ends. Germline CDR1 reads SEHNR; CDR2 reads FQNEAQ (reference sequence).

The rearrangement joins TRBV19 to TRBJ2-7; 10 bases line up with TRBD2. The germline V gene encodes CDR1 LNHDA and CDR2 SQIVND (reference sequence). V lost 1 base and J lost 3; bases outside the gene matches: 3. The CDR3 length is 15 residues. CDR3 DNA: TGTGCCAGTAGTATAGTAGCGGGGGGCAACTACGAGCAGTACTTC. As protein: CASSIVAGGNYEQYF.

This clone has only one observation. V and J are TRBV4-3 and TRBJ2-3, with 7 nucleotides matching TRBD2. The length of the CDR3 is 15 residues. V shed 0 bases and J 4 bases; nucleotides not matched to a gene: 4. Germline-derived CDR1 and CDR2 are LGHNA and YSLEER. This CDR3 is CASSQESGDADTQYF. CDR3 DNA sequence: TGCGCCAGCAGCCAAGAAAGCGGGGATGCAGATACGCAGTATTTT.

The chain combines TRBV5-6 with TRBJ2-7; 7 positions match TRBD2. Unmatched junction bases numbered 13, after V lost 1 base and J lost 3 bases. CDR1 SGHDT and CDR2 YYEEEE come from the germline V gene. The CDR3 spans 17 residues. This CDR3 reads CASSLRRPRLADYEQYF. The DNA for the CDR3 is TGTGCCAGCAGCTTGAGGAGGCCCAGGCTAGCGGACTACGAGCAGTACTTC.

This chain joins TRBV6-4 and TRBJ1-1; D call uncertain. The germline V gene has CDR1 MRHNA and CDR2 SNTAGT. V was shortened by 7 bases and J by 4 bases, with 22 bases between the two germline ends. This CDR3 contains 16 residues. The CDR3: CASIQSLTLPGTEAFF. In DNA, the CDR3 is TGTGCCAGCATTCAAAGCTTGACTCTCCCTGGCACTGAAGCTTTCTTT.

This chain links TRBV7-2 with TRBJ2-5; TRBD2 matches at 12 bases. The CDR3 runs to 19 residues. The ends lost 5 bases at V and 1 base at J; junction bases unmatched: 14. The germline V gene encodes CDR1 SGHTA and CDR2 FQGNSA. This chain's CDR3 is CASSTPRTSGKRAQETQYF. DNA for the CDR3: TGTGCCAGCAGCACCCCGAGGACTAGCGGGAAAAGGGCCCAAGAGACCCAGTACTTC.